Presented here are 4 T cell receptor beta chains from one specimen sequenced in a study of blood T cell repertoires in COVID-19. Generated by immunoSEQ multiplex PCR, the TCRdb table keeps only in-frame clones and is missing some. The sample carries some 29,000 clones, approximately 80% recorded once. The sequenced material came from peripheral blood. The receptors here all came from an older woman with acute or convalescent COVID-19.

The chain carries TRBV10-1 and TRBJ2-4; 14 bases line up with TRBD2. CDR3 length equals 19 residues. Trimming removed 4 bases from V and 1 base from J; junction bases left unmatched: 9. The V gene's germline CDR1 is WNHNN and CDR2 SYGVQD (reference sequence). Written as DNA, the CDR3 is TGCGCCAGCAGTGGAGGGACTAGCGGGAGAGGGAGGGCCAAAAACATTCAGTACTTC. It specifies CASSGGTSGRGRAKNIQYF.

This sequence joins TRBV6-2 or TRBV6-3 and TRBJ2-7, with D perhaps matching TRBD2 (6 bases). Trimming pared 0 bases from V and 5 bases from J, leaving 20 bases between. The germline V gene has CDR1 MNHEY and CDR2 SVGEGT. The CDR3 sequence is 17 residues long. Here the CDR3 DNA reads TGTGCCAGCAGTTACTCTCCTCGTAGCGGTCGAATAGACGAGCAGTACTTC. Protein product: CASSYSPRSGRIDEQYF.

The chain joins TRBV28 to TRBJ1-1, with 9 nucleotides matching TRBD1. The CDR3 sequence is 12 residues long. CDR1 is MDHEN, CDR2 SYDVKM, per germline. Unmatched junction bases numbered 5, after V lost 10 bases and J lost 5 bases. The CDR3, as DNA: TGTGCCACCTGGGACAGGGTTACTGAAGCTTTCTTT. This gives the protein CATWDRVTEAFF.

Here the CDR3 reads CASSHRGDGYTF. The CDR3 nucleotides are TGTGCCAGCAGCCACAGGGGGGATGGCTACACCTTC. The rearrangement uses TRBV3-1 (or the pseudogene TRBV3-2) and TRBJ1-2; TRBD1 aligns across 7 bases. After removal of 3 bases from V and 6 bases from J, the junction contained 1 base not matched to a gene. The CDR3 has 12 residues. Per the germline V gene, CDR1 is LGHDT and CDR2 is YNNKEL (reference sequence).